This entry is about one T cell receptor (beta chain). These data come from a study of patients and donors after allogeneic stem cell transplantation. TCRdb reprocessed the RT-PCR reads with MiXCR, giving one entry per CDR3 protein. Among roughly 940,000 distinct CDR3 sequences listed, 15% to 20% were seen once. This CDR3 comprises 13 residues. Trimming cost V 2 bases and J 9 bases; bases outside gene matches: 6. Germline CDR1 reads SGHDT; CDR2 reads YYEEEE. This receptor was identified in a human donor who was either an allogeneic HSCT recipient or a stem cell or donor lymphocyte infusion donor (not recorded which). It is not recorded whose cells these are; they may come from a transplant donor. The sequencing input was blood, either unsorted or a sorted T cell fraction (not recorded which). The chain carries TRBV5-6 and TRBJ1-1, with 8 positions matching TRBD1. CDR3 residues: CASSLPRDRQAFF. CDR3 nucleotides: TGTGCCAGCAGCTTACCTAGGGACAGGCAAGCTTTCTTT.